The rows below give T cell receptor beta chains drawn from one sample of a study of Ad26.COV2.S vaccination and SARS-CoV-2 variants. The table came from immunoSEQ multiplex PCR; TCRdb's copy has only in-frame clones and leaves some out. Of 350,000 to 400,000 clones detected, over 75% appear once; the ten largest clones hold 1.9%. The sample in question was peripheral blood, obtained in a trial of Ad26.COV2.S vaccine versus placebo. The receptors shown here come from a person between 18 and 65 years old who received the Ad26.COV2.S COVID-19 vaccine or a placebo. CDR3s include the opening cysteine and the closing phenylalanine or tryptophan. The order of the fields is clone size, D gene, V gene, J gene, CDR3 DNA, CDR3 protein. A D gene is named only where the DNA matches it firmly. Clone sizes are given selectively: once, few, many, or a class where the clone is expanded.

abundance: -
d_gene: -
v_gene: TRBV19
j_gene: TRBJ2-7
CDR3nt: TGTGCCAGTAGTATAGCCCGCTCCTACGAGCAGTACTTC
CDR3aa: CASSIARSYEQYF

abundance: once
d_gene: -
v_gene: TRBV18
j_gene: TRBJ2-1
CDR3nt: TGTGCCAGCTCACCTTTGCCCGGGCCGAGCTCCTACAATGAGCAGTTCTTC
CDR3aa: CASSPLPGPSSYNEQFF

abundance: -
d_gene: TRBD2
v_gene: TRBV9
j_gene: TRBJ2-3
CDR3nt: TGTGCCAGCAGCGTAGGAGCGGGAGGTCGAGGTACGCAGTATTTT
CDR3aa: CASSVGAGGRGTQYF

abundance: -
d_gene: TRBD2
v_gene: TRBV14
j_gene: TRBJ2-7
CDR3nt: TGTGCCAGCAGCCCGCTGGGACTAGCGGGAGCCGAGCAGTACTTC
CDR3aa: CASSPLGLAGAEQYF

abundance: few
d_gene: TRBD2
v_gene: TRBV6-2/TRBV6-3
j_gene: TRBJ2-1
CDR3nt: TGTGCCAGCAGTACCTTTCAAGCGGGGTGGAGGAATGAGCAGTTCTTC
CDR3aa: CASSTFQAGWRNEQFF

abundance: -
d_gene: TRBD1
v_gene: TRBV28
j_gene: TRBJ2-7
CDR3nt: TGTGCCAGCGGGACAGAAATGTACGAGCAGTACTTC
CDR3aa: CASGTEMYEQYF

abundance: few
d_gene: TRBD1
v_gene: TRBV6-5
j_gene: TRBJ1-2
CDR3nt: TGTGCCAGCAGTTACATCGGACAGGGGGCATGGGGCTACACCTTC
CDR3aa: CASSYIGQGAWGYTF

abundance: -
d_gene: -
v_gene: TRBV2
j_gene: TRBJ2-1
CDR3nt: TGTGCCAGTTGGAGGGAGGTCTGGAGTGAGCAGTTCTTC
CDR3aa: CASWREVWSEQFF

abundance: once
d_gene: TRBD1
v_gene: TRBV5-1
j_gene: TRBJ1-5
CDR3nt: TGCGCCAGCAGCTTGGCCCAGGGGGGTCAGCCCCAGCATTTT
CDR3aa: CASSLAQGGQPQHF

abundance: -
d_gene: TRBD2
v_gene: TRBV19
j_gene: TRBJ2-2
CDR3nt: TGTGCCGGCTCGGGGGGAGGGAACACCGGGGAGCTGTTTTTT
CDR3aa: CAGSGGGNTGELFF

abundance: -
d_gene: -
v_gene: TRBV27
j_gene: TRBJ2-2
CDR3nt: TGTGCCAGCAGTTTTTTAAGTTGGAGAATCGGGGAGCTGTTTTTT
CDR3aa: CASSFLSWRIGELFF

abundance: -
d_gene: TRBD1
v_gene: TRBV9
j_gene: TRBJ2-5
CDR3nt: TGTGCCAGCAGCGTAGGGACAGGGGAGTTTGGAGAGACCCAGTACTTC
CDR3aa: CASSVGTGEFGETQYF

abundance: once
d_gene: -
v_gene: TRBV11-3
j_gene: TRBJ2-5
CDR3nt: TGTGCCAGCAGCTTAAATCAGGGGCGCGGGGAGACCCAGTACTTC
CDR3aa: CASSLNQGRGETQYF

abundance: -
d_gene: -
v_gene: TRBV6-4
j_gene: TRBJ2-2
CDR3nt: TGTGCCAGCAGTGACGGTCAAGCGAACACCGGGGAGCTGTTTTTT
CDR3aa: CASSDGQANTGELFF

abundance: few
d_gene: TRBD1
v_gene: TRBV19
j_gene: TRBJ2-2
CDR3nt: TGTGCCAGTAGTCCACAGGGGGCTGGCGGGGAGCTGTTTTTT
CDR3aa: CASSPQGAGGELFF

abundance: once
d_gene: TRBD2
v_gene: TRBV10-3
j_gene: TRBJ2-7
CDR3nt: TGTGCCAGCGGACTAGCGCTTTACGAGCAGTACTTC
CDR3aa: CASGLALYEQYF

abundance: -
d_gene: TRBD2
v_gene: TRBV27
j_gene: TRBJ2-1
CDR3nt: TGTGCCAGCAGTTTCCTTATAGCGGGAGGTGGGAATGAGCAGTTCTTC
CDR3aa: CASSFLIAGGGNEQFF

abundance: -
d_gene: TRBD2
v_gene: TRBV4-3
j_gene: TRBJ2-5
CDR3nt: TGCGCCAGCAGCCAGGTCGGGGGGGAGACCCAGTACTTC
CDR3aa: CASSQVGGETQYF

abundance: -
d_gene: TRBD1
v_gene: TRBV4-2
j_gene: TRBJ2-7
CDR3nt: TGTGCCAGCAGCCAAGTTCCGGGACAGGGCTCCTACGAGCAGTACTTC
CDR3aa: CASSQVPGQGSYEQYF

abundance: -
d_gene: -
v_gene: TRBV12-3/TRBV12-4
j_gene: TRBJ2-1
CDR3nt: TGTGCCAGCAGTTCCGCCGATTACAATGAGCAGTTCTTC
CDR3aa: CASSSADYNEQFF

abundance: -
d_gene: -
v_gene: TRBV6-1
j_gene: TRBJ1-2
CDR3nt: TGTGCCAGCAGTGAAGGTCAGGGTATTATCTATGGCTACACCTTC
CDR3aa: CASSEGQGIIYGYTF

abundance: -
d_gene: TRBD1
v_gene: TRBV14
j_gene: TRBJ2-3
CDR3nt: TGTGCCAGCAGCCAGGACAGGGGTTTTAGCACAGATACGCAGTATTTT
CDR3aa: CASSQDRGFSTDTQYF

abundance: -
d_gene: TRBD2
v_gene: TRBV10-3
j_gene: TRBJ2-3
CDR3nt: TGTGCCATCAGTGGGACTAGCGGTCCTAGCACAGATACGCAGTATTTT
CDR3aa: CAISGTSGPSTDTQYF

abundance: -
d_gene: -
v_gene: TRBV9
j_gene: TRBJ2-7
CDR3nt: TGTGCCAGCAGCGTAGGGGGGGATCCGTCCTACGAGCAGTACTTC
CDR3aa: CASSVGGDPSYEQYF

abundance: -
d_gene: -
v_gene: TRBV5-1
j_gene: TRBJ1-6
CDR3nt: TGCGCCAGCAGCTTACTGGCAGGGTCCTATAATTCACCCCTCCACTTT
CDR3aa: CASSLLAGSYNSPLHF

abundance: -
d_gene: TRBD1
v_gene: TRBV5-6
j_gene: TRBJ1-3
CDR3nt: TGTGCCAGCAGCCCCTGGACAGGGAGTGGAAACACCATATATTTT
CDR3aa: CASSPWTGSGNTIYF

abundance: -
d_gene: TRBD2
v_gene: TRBV29-1
j_gene: TRBJ2-1
CDR3nt: TGCAGCGTTAGGACTAGCGGGAGCGACTACAATGAGCAGTTCTTC
CDR3aa: CSVRTSGSDYNEQFF

abundance: -
d_gene: TRBD1
v_gene: TRBV18
j_gene: TRBJ1-1
CDR3nt: TGTGCCAGCTCACCAAGGGCGGGACAGGGCCAAGAAGCTTTCTTT
CDR3aa: CASSPRAGQGQEAFF

abundance: -
d_gene: -
v_gene: TRBV12-2
j_gene: TRBJ2-2
CDR3nt: TGTGCAAGTCGCTTAGCCCGGACTAGGAGGCGTCCAGCGCCGTTCGCGAACACCGGGGAGCTGTTTTTT
CDR3aa: CASRLARTRRRPAPFANTGELFF